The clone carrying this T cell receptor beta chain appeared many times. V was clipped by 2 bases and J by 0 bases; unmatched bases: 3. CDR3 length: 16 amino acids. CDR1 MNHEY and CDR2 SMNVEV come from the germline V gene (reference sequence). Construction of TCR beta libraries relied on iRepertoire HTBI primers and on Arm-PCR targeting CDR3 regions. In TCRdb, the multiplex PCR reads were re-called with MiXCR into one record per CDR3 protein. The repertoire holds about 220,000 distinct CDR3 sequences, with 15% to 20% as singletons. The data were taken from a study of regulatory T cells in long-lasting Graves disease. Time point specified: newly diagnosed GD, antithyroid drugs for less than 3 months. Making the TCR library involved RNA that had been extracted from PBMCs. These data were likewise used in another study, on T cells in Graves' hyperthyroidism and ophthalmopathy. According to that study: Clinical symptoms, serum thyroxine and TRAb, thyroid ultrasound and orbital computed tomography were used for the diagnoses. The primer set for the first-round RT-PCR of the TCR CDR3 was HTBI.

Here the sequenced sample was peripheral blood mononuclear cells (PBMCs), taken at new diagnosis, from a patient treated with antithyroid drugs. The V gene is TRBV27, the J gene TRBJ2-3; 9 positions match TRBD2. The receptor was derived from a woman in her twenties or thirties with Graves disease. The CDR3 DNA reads TGTGCCAGCAGTTTACTAGCGGGGTCTAGCACAGATACGCAGTATTTT. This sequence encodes CASSLLAGSSTDTQYF.